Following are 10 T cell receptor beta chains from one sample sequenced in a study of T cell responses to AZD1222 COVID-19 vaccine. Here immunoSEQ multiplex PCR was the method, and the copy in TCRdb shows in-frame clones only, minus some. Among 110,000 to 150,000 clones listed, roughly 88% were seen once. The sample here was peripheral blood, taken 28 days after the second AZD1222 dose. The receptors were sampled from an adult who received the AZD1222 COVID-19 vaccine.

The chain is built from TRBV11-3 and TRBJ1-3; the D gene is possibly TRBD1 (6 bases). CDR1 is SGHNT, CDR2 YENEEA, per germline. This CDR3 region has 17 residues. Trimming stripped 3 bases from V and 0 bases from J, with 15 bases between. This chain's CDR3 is CASSFEGRTDSGNTIYF. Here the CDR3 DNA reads TGTGCCAGCAGCTTTGAGGGGAGGACAGACTCTGGAAACACCATATATTTT. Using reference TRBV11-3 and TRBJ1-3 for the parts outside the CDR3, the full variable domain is EAGVVQSPRYKIIEKKQPVAFWCNPISGHNTLYWYLQNLGQGPELLIRYENEEAVDDSQLPKDRFSAERLKGVDSTLKIQPAELGDSAVYLCASSFEGRTDSGNTIYFGEGSWLTVV.

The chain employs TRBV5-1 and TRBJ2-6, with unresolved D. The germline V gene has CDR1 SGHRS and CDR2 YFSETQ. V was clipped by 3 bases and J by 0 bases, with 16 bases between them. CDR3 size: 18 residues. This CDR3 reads CASSSILQASSGANVLTF. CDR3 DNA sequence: TGCGCCAGCAGCTCAATTCTCCAGGCCTCCTCTGGGGCCAACGTCCTGACTTTC.

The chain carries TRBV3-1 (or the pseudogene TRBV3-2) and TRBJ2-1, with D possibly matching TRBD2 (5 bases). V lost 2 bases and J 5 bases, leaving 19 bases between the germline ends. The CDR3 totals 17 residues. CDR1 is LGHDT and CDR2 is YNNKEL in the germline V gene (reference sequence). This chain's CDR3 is CASSQTLRETYDNEQFF. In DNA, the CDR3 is TGTGCCAGCAGCCAAACCCTAAGGGAGACATACGACAATGAGCAGTTCTTC.

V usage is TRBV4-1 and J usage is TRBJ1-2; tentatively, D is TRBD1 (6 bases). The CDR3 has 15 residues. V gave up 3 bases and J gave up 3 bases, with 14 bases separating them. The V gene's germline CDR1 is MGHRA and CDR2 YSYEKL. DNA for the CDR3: TGCGCCAGCAGCCACAAACAGGGTTTGGACTATGGCTACACCTTC. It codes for CASSHKQGLDYGYTF.

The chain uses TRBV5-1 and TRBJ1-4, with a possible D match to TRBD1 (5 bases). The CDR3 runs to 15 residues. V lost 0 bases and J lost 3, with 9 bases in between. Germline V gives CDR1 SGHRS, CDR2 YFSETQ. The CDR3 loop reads CASSLAQGPNEKLFF. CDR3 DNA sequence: TGCGCCAGCAGCTTGGCCCAGGGCCCTAATGAAAAACTGTTTTTT.

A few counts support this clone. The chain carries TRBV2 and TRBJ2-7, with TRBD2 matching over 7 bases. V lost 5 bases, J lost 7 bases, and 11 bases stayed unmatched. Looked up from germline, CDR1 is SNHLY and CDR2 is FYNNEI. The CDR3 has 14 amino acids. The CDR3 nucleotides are TGTGCCAGCAGTCGACTAGCCGCCGCGAGGGAGCAGTACTTC. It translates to CASSRLAAAREQYF.

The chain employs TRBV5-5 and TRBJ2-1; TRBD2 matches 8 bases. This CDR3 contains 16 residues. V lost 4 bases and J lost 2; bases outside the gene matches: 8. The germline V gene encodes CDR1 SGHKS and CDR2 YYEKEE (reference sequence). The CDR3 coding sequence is TGTGCCAGCAGCCCTGCCCTCGGGGGGGCCTACAATGAGCAGTTCTTC. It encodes CASSPALGGAYNEQFF.

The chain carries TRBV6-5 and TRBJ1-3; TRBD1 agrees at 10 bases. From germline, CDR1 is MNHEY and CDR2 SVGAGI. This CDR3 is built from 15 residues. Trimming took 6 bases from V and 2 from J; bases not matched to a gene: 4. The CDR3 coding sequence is TGTGCCAGCAGAACCGGACAGGGGGCTGGAAACACCATATATTTT. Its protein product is CASRTGQGAGNTIYF.

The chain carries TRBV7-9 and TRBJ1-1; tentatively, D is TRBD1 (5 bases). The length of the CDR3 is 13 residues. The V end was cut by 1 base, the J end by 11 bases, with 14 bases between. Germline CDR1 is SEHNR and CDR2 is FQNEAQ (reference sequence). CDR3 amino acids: CASSLVGGRRAFF. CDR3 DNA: TGTGCCAGCAGCTTAGTTGGGGGGAGGAGGGCTTTCTTT.

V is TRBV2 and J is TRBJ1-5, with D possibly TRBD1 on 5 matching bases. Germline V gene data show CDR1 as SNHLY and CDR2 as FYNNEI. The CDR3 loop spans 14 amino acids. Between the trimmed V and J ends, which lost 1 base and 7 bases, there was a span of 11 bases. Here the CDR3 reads CASSEVGGIQPQHF. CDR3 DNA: TGTGCCAGCAGTGAAGTTGGGGGTATACAGCCCCAGCATTTT.